This TCR beta chain was identified in a study of tumor and adjacent non-tumor tissue in lung cancer. The template was RNA from unsorted bulk tissue. A modified ARM-PCR protocol with three rounds of nested PCR amplified TCRbeta. One entry per CDR3 protein, called by TCRdb with MiXCR from the multiplex PCR reads. The sample carries roughly 75,000 distinct CDR3 sequences, over 70% recorded once. The CDR3 contains 16 residues. J was trimmed by 2 bases and V by 0 bases; bases with no gene match: 5. Germline V CDR1 and CDR2: SGHNT, YYREEE (reference sequence). On this clonotype: The antigen is unknown. This CDR3 fails to terminate in the conserved phenylalanine or tryptophan, so it likely reflects a read error.

Findings of the study overall: Normal lung showed higher cumulative top 100 clone frequency than tumor. Higher tumor TCR diversity was associated with shorter survival.

This TCR came from a woman aged 50 to 60 with non-small cell lung cancer. The specimen was lung tumor tissue. The gene calls are TRBV5-4 and TRBJ2-3; 8 bases line up with TRBD2. This CDR3 reads CASSLASGSDTDTQYY. Written as DNA, the CDR3 is TGTGCCAGCAGCTTGGCAAGCGGGAGTGACACAGATACGCAGTATTAT.